This TCR beta chain was sequenced during a study of shared clonotypes between healthy human individuals. Study-wide results and limits: Clonotypes shared by all four donors outscored non-shared clonotypes in generation probability. A generally larger estimated richness was seen in naive subsets than in memory subsets. An effect of sequencing depth on clonotype sharing among donors was expected.

In the original workflow: For the immunoSEQ data, sequences were junction-only without quality scores, so filtering differed. The method was immunoSEQ multiplex PCR; TCRdb's version includes in-frame clones alone and lacks a portion of them. Clonal size and the V and J genes are those of that table, whereas D and trimming came from the DNA. This table has more than 600,000 clones, about 92% appearing once. Note on this clone: Its antigen is still unknown.

Terminally differentiated effector memory CD45RA+ cells were excluded by CCR7 positive selection of CD45RO-negative cells. Per germline, CDR1 SGHAT and CDR2 FQNNGV. The V segment lost 0 bases and the J segment 3 bases; nucleotides outside the gene matches: 9. The CDR3 is 19 amino acids. Source material: naive CD8+ T cells sorted from blood. The TCR was taken from a man under 40 in good health. This chain connects TRBV11-2 to TRBJ2-1, with TRBD2 matching over 12 bases. The CDR3 is CASSLDSRLAGVFYNEQFF. The CDR3 region has the DNA TGTGCCAGCAGCTTAGATTCCAGACTAGCGGGAGTTTTCTACAATGAGCAGTTCTTC.